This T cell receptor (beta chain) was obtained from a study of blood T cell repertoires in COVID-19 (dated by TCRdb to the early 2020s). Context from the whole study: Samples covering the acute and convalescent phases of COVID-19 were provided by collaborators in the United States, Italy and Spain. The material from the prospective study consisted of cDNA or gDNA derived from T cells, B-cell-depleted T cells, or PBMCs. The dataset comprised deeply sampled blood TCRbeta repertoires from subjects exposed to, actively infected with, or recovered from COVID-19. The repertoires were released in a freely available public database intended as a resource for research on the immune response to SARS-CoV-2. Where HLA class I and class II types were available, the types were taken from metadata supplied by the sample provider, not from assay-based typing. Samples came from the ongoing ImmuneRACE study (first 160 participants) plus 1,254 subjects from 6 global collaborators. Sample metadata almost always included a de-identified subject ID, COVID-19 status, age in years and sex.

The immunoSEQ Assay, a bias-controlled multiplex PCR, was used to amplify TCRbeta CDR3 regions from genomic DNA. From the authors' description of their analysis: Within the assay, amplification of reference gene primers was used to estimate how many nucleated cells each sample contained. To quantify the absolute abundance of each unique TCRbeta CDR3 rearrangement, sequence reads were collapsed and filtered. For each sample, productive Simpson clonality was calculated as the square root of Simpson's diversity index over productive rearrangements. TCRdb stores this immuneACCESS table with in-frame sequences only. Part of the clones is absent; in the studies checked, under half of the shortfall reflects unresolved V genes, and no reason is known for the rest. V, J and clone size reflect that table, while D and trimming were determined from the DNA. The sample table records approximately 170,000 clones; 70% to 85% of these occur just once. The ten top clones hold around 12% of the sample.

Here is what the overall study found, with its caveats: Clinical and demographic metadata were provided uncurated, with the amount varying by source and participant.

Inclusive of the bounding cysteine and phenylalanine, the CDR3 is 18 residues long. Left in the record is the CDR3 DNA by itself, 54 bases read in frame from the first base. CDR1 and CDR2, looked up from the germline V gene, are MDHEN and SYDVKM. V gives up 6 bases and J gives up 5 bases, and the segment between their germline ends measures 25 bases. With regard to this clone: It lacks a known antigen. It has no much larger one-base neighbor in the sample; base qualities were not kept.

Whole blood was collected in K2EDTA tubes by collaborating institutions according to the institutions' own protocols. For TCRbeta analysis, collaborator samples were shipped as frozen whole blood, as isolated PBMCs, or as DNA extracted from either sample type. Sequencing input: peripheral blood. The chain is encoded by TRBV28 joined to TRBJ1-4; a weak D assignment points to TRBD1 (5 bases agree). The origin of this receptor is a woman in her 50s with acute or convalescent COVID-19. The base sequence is TGTGCCAGCAGCCGCCCAGGCGGTGGGAGGGGTAGGAATGAAAAACTGTTTTTT. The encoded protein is CASSRPGGGRGRNEKLFF.